This T cell receptor (beta chain) was sequenced in a study of blood T cells in healthy people across ages. Whole-study context: Template switching recovered approximately one barcoded beta molecule for every two T cells. Study outcomes and limitations: The CMV status of each donor remained undetermined, and this could have confounded shifts in expanded clonotypes.

Deletions cut 5 bases from V and 2 bases from J, with 15 bases between. The CDR3 runs to 15 residues. Germline V CDR1 and CDR2: MDHEN, SYDVKM. This clonotype was seen only a few times. Its antigen is currently unknown. Sample-barcoded 5' priming and a J-beta primer mix drove a second PCR of 7 to 11 cycles. TCRdb redid the calling of the 5' RACE reads with MiXCR, one entry per CDR3 protein. The sample shows around 1,000,000 distinct CDR3 sequences, roughly 24% of them seen only once. This sample also appeared in a second study, on T cells of mothers and their children.

The sequence was obtained from a girl aged 2 to 10 in good health. The rearrangement joins TRBV28 to TRBJ2-5; a possible D gene is TRBD2 (5 bases). The sequencing sample was made of blood. In DNA form, the CDR3 reads TGTGCCAGCAGTGACTACAGCGAATTACAAGAGACCCAGTACTTC. Translated: CASSDYSELQETQYF.